This T cell receptor (beta chain) was recovered during a study of T cells expressing NK-cell markers. General study points: More than 5 donors carried dominant NKG2C+ clonotypes that made up roughly 1.0-7.0% of their CD8+ T cells.

The CDR3 has 11 residues. The germline gives CDR1 SGHAT, CDR2 FQNNGV. Details on this clonotype: Its target is not known.

5'RACE template switching built TCR beta cDNA with unique molecular identifiers. Reanalyzing the 5' RACE reads, TCRdb keeps one entry per CDR3 protein, without DNA. The sample has over 150,000 distinct CDR3 sequences. This sequence joins TRBV11-2 and TRBJ2-7; the D call from TCRdb, TRBD1, cannot be confirmed without DNA. The specimen was blood T cells: a sorted CD56 or NKG2C T cell subset, CD4+ or CD8+ T cells, or bulk PBMC T cells (not recorded which). The receptor was derived from a woman aged 45-65 years in good health. CDR3 amino acids: CASKVGGEQYF. Drawing the rest from reference TRBV11-2 and TRBJ2-7, the complete variable domain is EAGVAQSPRYKIIEKRQSVAFWCNPISGHATLYWYQQILGQGPKLLIQFQNNGVVDDSQLPKDRFSAERLKGVDSTLKIQPAKLEDSAVYLCASKVGGEQYFGPGTRLTVT.